The rows below give T cell receptor beta chains drawn from one sample of a study of CXCR3-negative and CXCR3-positive naive CD8 T cells. After re-calling the 5' RACE reads, TCRdb lists one entry per CDR3 protein, DNA absent. The sample holds about 62,000 distinct CDR3 sequences. Specimen: naive CXCR3- CD8+ T cells from blood. The receptor source for this set is a human donor in good health. Some clones in this sample may be carry-over from other donors' samples. The CDR3 runs from the conserved cysteine through the conserved F or W.

J	V	CDR3
TRBJ2-2	TRBV5-6	CASSLRGPGVVNGELFF
TRBJ1-1	TRBV7-8	CASSLALGVKDSTF
TRBJ2-7	TRBV10-3	CAISESSTGVLYEQYF
TRBJ2-5	TRBV5-6	CASSQDGETQYF
TRBJ2-7	TRBV5-1	CASSPGGSWSEQYF
TRBJ2-7	TRBV5-1	CASSWTQGSYEQYF
TRBJ1-6	TRBV7-9	CASSQQGTTFSYNSPLHF
TRBJ2-3	TRBV28	CASSAYTDTQYF
TRBJ2-3	TRBV12-5	CASEGLAGGPDTQYF
TRBJ2-1	TRBV5-1	CASSWGGLAGSSYNEQFF
TRBJ2-7	TRBV6-5	CASSYSLRPYEQYF
TRBJ2-7	TRBV15	CATSRDQGGRTSYEQYF
TRBJ2-7	TRBV29-1	CSVAVSGGYEQYF
TRBJ1-5	TRBV11-2	CASSSSPGGSNQPQHF
TRBJ2-2	TRBV7-8	CASSYIGPASYTGELFF
TRBJ2-3	TRBV20-1	CSAISSGGADRTDTQYF
TRBJ2-7	TRBV28	CASSFNPLRGGTYEQYF
TRBJ2-1	TRBV29-1	CSVEGVVGRSSYNEQFF
TRBJ2-5	TRBV20-1	CSAHTRDGEETQYF
TRBJ2-7	TRBV6-2/TRBV6-3	CASGRADEQYF
TRBJ2-7	TRBV18	CASSPPGDSSYEQYF
TRBJ2-1	TRBV20-1	CSASDGTSYNEQFF
TRBJ2-7	TRBV7-7	CASSSTPTSEQYF
TRBJ2-7	TRBV14	CASSPGTGTYEQYF
TRBJ1-4	TRBV9	CASSAQGGTNEKLFF
TRBJ2-3	TRBV29-1	CSVERGQTSDTQYF
TRBJ2-7	TRBV4-2	CASSQGLAGGPEELYF
TRBJ2-3	TRBV6-2/TRBV6-3	CASSWQGSTDTQYF
TRBJ2-2	TRBV27	CASSGAFESTGELFF
TRBJ2-7	TRBV19	CASSDSSYEQYF
TRBJ2-1	TRBV6-2/TRBV6-3	CASSYVGYNEQFF
TRBJ1-2	TRBV12-3/TRBV12-4	CASSSDRDNYGYTF
TRBJ2-7	TRBV4-3	CASSQERGSYEQYF
TRBJ2-5	TRBV7-9	CASSLGPEWGSEGETQYF
TRBJ2-1	TRBV5-1	CASSLPSDDEHFF